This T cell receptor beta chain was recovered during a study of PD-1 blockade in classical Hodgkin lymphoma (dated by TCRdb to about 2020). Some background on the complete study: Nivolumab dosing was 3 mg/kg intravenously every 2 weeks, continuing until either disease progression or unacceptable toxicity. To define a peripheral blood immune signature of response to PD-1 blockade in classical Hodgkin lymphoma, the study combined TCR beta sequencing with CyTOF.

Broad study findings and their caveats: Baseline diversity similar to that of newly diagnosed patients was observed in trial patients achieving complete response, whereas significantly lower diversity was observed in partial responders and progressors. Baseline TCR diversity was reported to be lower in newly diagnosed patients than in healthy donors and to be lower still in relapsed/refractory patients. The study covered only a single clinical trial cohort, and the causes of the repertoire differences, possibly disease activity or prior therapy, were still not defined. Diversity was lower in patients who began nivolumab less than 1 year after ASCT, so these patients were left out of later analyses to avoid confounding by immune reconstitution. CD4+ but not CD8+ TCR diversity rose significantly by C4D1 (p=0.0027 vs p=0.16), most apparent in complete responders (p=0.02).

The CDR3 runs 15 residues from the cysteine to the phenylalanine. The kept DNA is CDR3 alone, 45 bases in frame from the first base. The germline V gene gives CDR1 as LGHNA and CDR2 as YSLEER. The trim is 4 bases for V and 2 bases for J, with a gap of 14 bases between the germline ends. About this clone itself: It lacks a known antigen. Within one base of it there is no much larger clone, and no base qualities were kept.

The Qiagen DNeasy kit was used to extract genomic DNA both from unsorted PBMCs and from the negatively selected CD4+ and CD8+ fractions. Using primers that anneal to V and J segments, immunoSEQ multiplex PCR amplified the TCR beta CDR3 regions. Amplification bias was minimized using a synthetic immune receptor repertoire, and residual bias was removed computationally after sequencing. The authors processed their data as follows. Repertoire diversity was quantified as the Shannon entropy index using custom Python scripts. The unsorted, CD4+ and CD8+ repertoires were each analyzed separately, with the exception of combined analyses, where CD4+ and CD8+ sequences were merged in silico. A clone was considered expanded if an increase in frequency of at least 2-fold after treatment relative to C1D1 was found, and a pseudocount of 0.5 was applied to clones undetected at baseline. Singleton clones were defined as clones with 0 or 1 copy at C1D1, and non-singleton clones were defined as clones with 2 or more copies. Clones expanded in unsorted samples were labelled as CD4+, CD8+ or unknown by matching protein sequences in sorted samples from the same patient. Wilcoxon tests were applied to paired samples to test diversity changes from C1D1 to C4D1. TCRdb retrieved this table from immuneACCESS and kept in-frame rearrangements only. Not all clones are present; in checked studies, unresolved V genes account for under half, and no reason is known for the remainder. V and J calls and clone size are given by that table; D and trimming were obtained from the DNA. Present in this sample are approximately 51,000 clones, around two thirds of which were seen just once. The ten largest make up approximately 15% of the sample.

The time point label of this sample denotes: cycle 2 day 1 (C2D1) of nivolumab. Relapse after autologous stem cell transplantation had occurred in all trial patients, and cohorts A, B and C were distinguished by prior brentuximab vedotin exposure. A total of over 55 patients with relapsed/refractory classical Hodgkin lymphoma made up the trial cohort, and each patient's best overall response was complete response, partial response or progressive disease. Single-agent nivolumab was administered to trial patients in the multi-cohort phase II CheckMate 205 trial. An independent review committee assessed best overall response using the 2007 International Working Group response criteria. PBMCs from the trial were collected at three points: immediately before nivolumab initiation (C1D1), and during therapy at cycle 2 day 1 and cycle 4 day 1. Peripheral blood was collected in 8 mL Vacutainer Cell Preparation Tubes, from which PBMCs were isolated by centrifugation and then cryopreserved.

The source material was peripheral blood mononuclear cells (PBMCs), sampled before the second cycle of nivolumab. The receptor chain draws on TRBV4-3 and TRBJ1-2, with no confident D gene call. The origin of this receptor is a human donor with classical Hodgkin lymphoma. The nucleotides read TGCGCCAGCAGCCCCACGCCCGGAGGGAACTATGGCTACACCTTC. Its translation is CASSPTPGGNYGYTF.